This T cell receptor beta chain was identified in a study of blood T cell repertoires in COVID-19. Sequencing was performed with immunoSEQ multiplex PCR; in TCRdb, only in-frame clones are kept and a portion is missing. The sample has approximately 280,000 clones; around 91% are singletons. The CDR3 is made up of 15 amino acids. The sample taken for sequencing was peripheral blood. This clonotype was obtained from a woman aged 60-70 years with acute or convalescent COVID-19. V gene TRBV21-1 combines with J gene TRBJ1-4; TRBD1 is the table's D call and was not checked against the DNA. TRBV21-1 is given as a pseudogene. The CDR3 is CASSRDRFTNEKLFF. Here the CDR3 DNA reads TGTGCCAGCAGCAGGGACAGGTTTACAAATGAAAAACTGTTTTTT.